Each of the 6 T cell receptor beta chains below was sequenced from the same sample in a study of CD8 T cells in ankylosing spondylitis. Via MiXCR, TCRdb re-called the 5' RACE reads, giving one row per CDR3 protein. This sample yields about 310,000 distinct CDR3 sequences, of which 20% to 25% are seen a single time; about 4% belongs to the top ten. Source material: blood, either unsorted or a sorted T cell fraction (not recorded which). The receptors were gathered from a female donor with ankylosing spondylitis or in good health (not recorded which).

This clonotype came up a few times. The CDR3 region is CASSLSTGISLHF. The CDR3 DNA reads as TGTGCCAGCAGTCTCTCAACAGGGATTTCCCTCCACTTT. The J gene is TRBJ1-6, the V gene TRBV12-3 or TRBV12-4; D perhaps matches TRBD1 (6 bases). The CDR3 contains 13 residues. Trimming took off 5 bases at V and 14 bases at J, with 16 bases between the two ends.

Only a few counts were recorded for this clonotype. The genes are TRBV25-1 and TRBJ2-1, with 10 bases aligning to TRBD2. The CDR3 is made up of 17 amino acids. The germline gives CDR1 MGHDK, CDR2 SYGVNS. Unmatched junction bases numbered 11, after V lost 4 bases and J lost 5 bases. The CDR3 DNA is TGTGCCAGCAGTGTCCCCTGGGGGAGCGGGGGGGACAATGAGCAGTTCTTC. Translating it yields CASSVPWGSGGDNEQFF.

V is TRBV12-3 or TRBV12-4 and J is TRBJ1-5; D is possibly TRBD1 (5 bases). Trimming pared 5 bases from V and 5 bases from J, leaving 16 bases between. The CDR3 runs 15 residues. CDR3 in amino acids: CASSGPGVGHQPQHF. CDR3 coding DNA: TGTGCCAGCAGTGGTCCGGGGGTTGGACATCAGCCCCAGCATTTT.

This clonotype was detected many times. The chain employs TRBV24-1 and TRBJ2-1; 9 bases are a match to TRBD1. Germline V gives CDR1 KGHDR, CDR2 SFDVKD. CDR3 length: 14 residues. Unmatched junction bases numbered 2, after V lost 3 bases and J lost 6 bases. The CDR3 loop reads CATSDRTGANEQFF. CDR3 DNA: TGTGCCACCAGTGATAGGACAGGGGCCAATGAGCAGTTCTTC.

The chain uses TRBV7-9 and TRBJ2-7; a possible D gene is TRBD1 (6 bases). The CDR3 covers 13 residues. V was trimmed by 7 bases and J by 3 bases, leaving 13 bases between them. In germline, CDR1 is SEHNR, CDR2 FQNEAQ (reference sequence). The CDR3 DNA reads TGTGCCAGCACCCCACGGACAGTCTACGAGCAGTACTTC. Its translation is CASTPRTVYEQYF.

The V and J genes are TRBV10-3 and TRBJ1-4, with TRBD1 as a possible D gene (6 bases). Germline CDR1 reads ENHRY; CDR2 reads SYGVKD. Trimming took 4 bases from V and 3 from J, leaving 9 bases between them. The CDR3 is made up of 14 amino acids. For the CDR3, the DNA is TGTGCCATCAGTGTCGGACAGCCTAATGAAAAACTGTTTTTT. Translated, it gives CAISVGQPNEKLFF.